The sequence of this TCR beta chain was determined in a study of immune heterogeneity within non-small cell lung tumors listed by TCRdb under 2018. Some background on the complete study: Histology comprised several squamous cell carcinomas, some ten non-squamous carcinomas and 1 tumor not otherwise specified. The study combined whole-exome sequencing, RNA-seq and TCR beta repertoire sequencing of multiple spatially distinct regions from each NSCLC tumor to examine intratumoral immune heterogeneity. TCR repertoires were analyzed from approximately 60 tumor loci of under 18 patients, whereas transcriptome data were available for only approximately 43 loci from some eleven patients. For mutant peptides 8 to 11 amino acids long, netMHCpan-3.0 predicted neoantigen binding to the HLA alleles of each patient. The investigation overall reported the following: A statistically significant but moderate positive correlation (R around 0.33) was observed between local T-cell repertoire clonality and local tumor mutational burden. Identical dominant CDR3B clonotypes recurred across loci within a patient, yet different tumor locations also harbored unique high-frequency clones. High-frequency TCR beta clonotypes were largely distinct between individual patients.

Genomic DNA extracted from bulk tumor tissue served as TCR template, with 600 to 700 ng gDNA amplified per sample. During surgery, several biopsies were collected from each primary tumor and placed as far from one another as possible within the tumor mass. Patients in the study cohort, which was described as untreated, were newly diagnosed NSCLC cases going through curative surgery. The samples came from under 17 patients with newly diagnosed non-small cell lung cancer who were having surgery intended to be curative. A couple of independent pathologists reviewed the resected tumor masses. Only high-quality DNA and RNA samples were carried forward to sequencing. Reading the germline V gene (reference sequence) gives CDR1 DFQATT and CDR2 SNEGSKA. The CDR3 has 12 amino acids, counting the end cysteine and phenylalanine. Here the CDR3 DNA is all that survives: 36 bases in frame from base 1. Relative to germline, V is missing 4 bases and J is missing 6 bases, with 3 bases of the junction outside any gene match.

The TCR beta CDR3 region was amplified with a multiplex PCR system whose first round of approximately 11 cycles used 32 V-gene forward primers and 13 J-gene reverse primers. A QIAGEN Multiplex PCR Kit was used for first-round PCR, and the primer sequences were filed in Chinese patent CN105087789A. Illumina universal primers were added in a second PCR round performed with the Phusion High-Fidelity PCR Kit. Sequencing of the TCR libraries was done on the Illumina HiSeq X Ten platform in paired-end mode with a 151 bp read length. In the source study's methods: Cutadapt was used to discard reads without multiplex PCR primers, PEAR merged the read pairs, and MiXCR with default settings called the CDR3 regions. Shannon entropy measured repertoire diversity, while clonality was calculated as one minus the Shannon entropy divided by the ln of the count of productive unique sequences. Clonotypes present at frequencies of at least 0.5% were defined as dominant or high-frequency T-cell clones. TCRdb cleaned the public reads at Q25 with fastp, built clones with MiXCR and kept in-frame beta chains. Every CDR3 protein is listed once, alongside the most common genes and DNA of its rows. TCRdb's processing, not the authors', yielded these V and J calls. This sample gives 10,000 to 15,000 distinct CDR3 sequences in total; around a fifth of them show up just once. The top ten hold about 4.6% of the sample.

With regard to this clonotype: Its antigen is unknown. No much larger clone exists at a distance of one base, and base qualities are not known.

The clonotype was recovered from a man between 60 and 75 years old with non-small cell lung cancer. The specimen was lung tumor tissue. The sequence joins TRBV20-1 to TRBJ2-3, with 8 bases in between that match TRBD2. This receptor has the CDR3 CSATGGSDTQYF. The DNA is TGCAGTGCTACGGGGGGGTCCGATACGCAGTATTTT.